A selection of T cell receptor beta chains follows, all from one sample in a study of cytomegalovirus exposure and HLA in healthy donors. Profiled with immunoSEQ multiplex PCR; TCRdb holds only in-frame clones, not every one. The table shows about 180,000 clones, with 77% occurring only once. Sequenced sample: PBMCs. Receptors originate from a woman in her thirties in good health and CMV-seropositive. CDR3s include the opening cysteine and the closing phenylalanine or tryptophan. The D gene is left open where the match is weak. For some rows the clone size is stated as once, few or many, or as a class when expanded; others skip it.

v_call: TRBV2; d_call: .; j_call: TRBJ1-5; clone_size: .; cdr3_aa: CASSRGNQPQHF; cdr3_nt: TGTGCCAGCAGCCGGGGGAATCAGCCCCAGCATTTT
v_call: TRBV5-1; d_call: TRBD1; j_call: TRBJ2-5; clone_size: .; cdr3_aa: CASRGTGVETQYF; cdr3_nt: TGCGCCAGTAGAGGGACAGGGGTAGAGACCCAGTACTTC
v_call: TRBV7-7; d_call: TRBD2; j_call: TRBJ2-5; clone_size: .; cdr3_aa: CASSLGPGEGTQYF; cdr3_nt: TGTGCCAGCAGCTTAGGGCCGGGGGAGGGGACCCAGTACTTC
v_call: TRBV19; d_call: TRBD1; j_call: TRBJ1-5; clone_size: .; cdr3_aa: CASNSPWGQGMNQPQHF; cdr3_nt: TGTGCCAGTAACTCACCTTGGGGACAGGGGATGAATCAGCCCCAGCATTTT
v_call: TRBV11-2; d_call: TRBD1; j_call: TRBJ2-5; clone_size: .; cdr3_aa: CASSLLTGLQETQYF; cdr3_nt: TGTGCCAGCAGCTTGTTGACAGGGCTCCAAGAGACCCAGTACTTC
v_call: TRBV15; d_call: TRBD2; j_call: TRBJ2-5; clone_size: .; cdr3_aa: CATSRPGPGGETQYF; cdr3_nt: TGTGCCACCAGCAGACCGGGACCGGGAGGGGAGACCCAGTACTTC
v_call: TRBV28; d_call: .; j_call: TRBJ2-7; clone_size: .; cdr3_aa: CASSHNRDFHEQYF; cdr3_nt: TGTGCCAGCAGCCACAACCGGGACTTCCACGAGCAGTACTTC
v_call: TRBV7-2; d_call: .; j_call: TRBJ1-1; clone_size: once; cdr3_aa: CASILTVALAEAFF; cdr3_nt: TGTGCCAGCATCCTAACAGTCGCCTTGGCTGAAGCTTTCTTT
v_call: TRBV9; d_call: .; j_call: TRBJ1-5; clone_size: .; cdr3_aa: CASSLGVSNQPQHF; cdr3_nt: TGTGCCAGCAGTTTAGGAGTTAGCAATCAGCCCCAGCATTTT
v_call: TRBV10-3; d_call: .; j_call: TRBJ1-3; clone_size: .; cdr3_aa: CAISESVGGSGNTIYF; cdr3_nt: TGTGCCATCAGTGAGTCGGTAGGGGGCTCTGGAAACACCATATATTTT
v_call: TRBV6-4; d_call: TRBD1; j_call: TRBJ2-7; clone_size: .; cdr3_aa: CASSEGTGYNYEQYF; cdr3_nt: TGTGCCAGCAGTGAGGGGACAGGATACAACTACGAGCAGTACTTC
v_call: TRBV5-1; d_call: .; j_call: TRBJ1-2; clone_size: few; cdr3_aa: CASSAAQGVAYGYTF; cdr3_nt: TGCGCCAGCTCCGCGGCCCAGGGTGTCGCCTATGGCTACACCTTC
v_call: TRBV30; d_call: .; j_call: TRBJ2-7; clone_size: few; cdr3_aa: CAWSQGYEQYF; cdr3_nt: TGTGCCTGGAGTCAGGGTTACGAGCAGTACTTC
v_call: TRBV9; d_call: TRBD2; j_call: TRBJ2-7; clone_size: .; cdr3_aa: CASSGTGGSMDEQYF; cdr3_nt: TGTGCCAGCAGCGGGACCGGCGGGAGTATGGACGAGCAGTACTTC
v_call: TRBV4-2; d_call: TRBD1; j_call: TRBJ2-5; clone_size: .; cdr3_aa: CASSQGGQGALLAQYF; cdr3_nt: TGTGCCAGCAGCCAGGGCGGACAGGGGGCCCTTTTGGCCCAGTACTTC
v_call: TRBV7-2; d_call: .; j_call: TRBJ1-2; clone_size: .; cdr3_aa: CASSLGGGLLQQGSYTF; cdr3_nt: TGTGCCAGCAGCTTAGGAGGGGGTCTATTGCAACAGGGTAGCTACACCTTC
v_call: TRBV27; d_call: .; j_call: TRBJ1-3; clone_size: .; cdr3_aa: CASSLSRRVSGNTIYF; cdr3_nt: TGTGCCAGCAGTTTATCACGGCGGGTTTCTGGAAACACCATATATTTT
v_call: TRBV6-5; d_call: .; j_call: TRBJ2-1; clone_size: .; cdr3_aa: CASSLLPLDTYNEQFF; cdr3_nt: TGTGCCAGCAGTTTACTACCACTCGATACCTACAATGAGCAGTTCTTC
v_call: TRBV11-2; d_call: .; j_call: TRBJ2-7; clone_size: .; cdr3_aa: CASSLGGSSSYEQYF; cdr3_nt: TGTGCCAGCAGCTTAGGAGGGTCCAGCTCCTACGAGCAGTACTTC
v_call: TRBV6-6; d_call: TRBD2; j_call: TRBJ2-1; clone_size: .; cdr3_aa: CASSSGTRQFF; cdr3_nt: TGTGCCAGCAGCTCGGGGACTAGGCAGTTCTTC
v_call: TRBV28; d_call: TRBD1; j_call: TRBJ2-7; clone_size: .; cdr3_aa: CASTPGGYPYEQYF; cdr3_nt: TGTGCCAGCACCCCAGGGGGTTACCCCTACGAGCAGTACTTC
v_call: TRBV27; d_call: .; j_call: TRBJ2-7; clone_size: .; cdr3_aa: CASRSTGTHEQYF; cdr3_nt: TGTGCCAGCCGGTCCACAGGGACCCACGAGCAGTACTTC
v_call: TRBV16; d_call: TRBD1; j_call: TRBJ1-5; clone_size: few; cdr3_aa: CASSQLGTGGQPQHF; cdr3_nt: TGTGCCAGCAGCCAATTAGGGACAGGGGGTCAGCCCCAGCATTTT
v_call: TRBV2; d_call: TRBD1; j_call: TRBJ2-7; clone_size: .; cdr3_aa: CASSEGTGDHEQYF; cdr3_nt: TGTGCCAGCAGTGAAGGTACAGGGGACCACGAGCAGTACTTC
v_call: TRBV7-2; d_call: .; j_call: TRBJ2-7; clone_size: .; cdr3_aa: CASAPREFGYEQYF; cdr3_nt: TGTGCCAGCGCCCCCCGGGAGTTTGGGTACGAGCAGTACTTC
v_call: TRBV5-5; d_call: .; j_call: TRBJ2-1; clone_size: .; cdr3_aa: CASSLERRISNEQFF; cdr3_nt: TGTGCCAGCAGCCTCGAACGTAGAATAAGCAATGAGCAGTTCTTC
v_call: TRBV29-1; d_call: .; j_call: TRBJ2-3; clone_size: few; cdr3_aa: CSDVGYSITDTQYF; cdr3_nt: TGCAGCGACGTCGGCTACAGCATCACAGATACGCAGTATTTT